The 24 T cell receptor beta chains given below trace back to one sample, sequenced in a study of T cells in Graves' hyperthyroidism and ophthalmopathy (dated by TCRdb to about 2019). The library was built by means of multiplex PCR. Sequencing used an Illumina HiSeq 2000. Amplification of TCR beta CDR3 regions was carried out from RNA transcripts. For the first round of RT-PCR on the TCR CDR3, the HTBI primer set was used together with the Qiagen OneStep RT-PCR kit. Using fastp at Q25 and MiXCR, TCRdb reprocessed the public reads and kept productive beta chains. Rows with a matching CDR3 protein are joined into one entry that keeps the most common DNA and genes. Within this sample are more than 450,000 distinct CDR3 sequences, with just under 20% of them counted one time only. The top ten clones comprise roughly 44% of the sample. Sequencing was carried out using blood. The receptor source for this set is a man in his forties or fifties with Graves' ophthalmopathy.

This clonotype was observed many times. V gene TRBV27 combines with J gene TRBJ1-2; 9 bases agree with TRBD1. Germline values: CDR1 MNHEY, CDR2 SMNVEV (reference sequence). The ends lost 5 bases at V and 8 bases at J; junction bases unmatched: 9. This CDR3 region has 14 residues. The chain's CDR3 is CASSTRTGAGGYTF. The CDR3 nucleotides are TGTGCCAGCAGTACCAGGACAGGGGCAGGAGGCTACACCTTC.

The rearrangement joins TRBV7-9 to TRBJ2-2; D uncertain. Deletions cut 1 base from V and 0 bases from J, with 12 bases between. Germline V gene data show CDR1 as SEHNR and CDR2 as FQNEAQ (reference sequence). This CDR3 has 17 amino acids. CDR3 DNA: TGTGCCAGCAGCTTAGGGTTCGGGTACGCGAACACCGGGGAGCTGTTTTTT. Translated, it gives CASSLGFGYANTGELFF.

This sequence joins TRBV5-1 and TRBJ2-1; 9 nucleotides agree with TRBD2. CDR1 is SGHRS and CDR2 is YFSETQ in the germline V gene. Trimming took 5 bases from V and 7 from J; bases not matched to a gene: 16. CDR3 size: 17 residues. Here the CDR3 reads CASRVPESGRPVNEQFF. In DNA form, the CDR3 reads TGCGCCAGCAGGGTTCCTGAGAGCGGGAGGCCTGTTAATGAGCAGTTCTTC. The whole variable domain, remainder taken from reference TRBV5-1 and TRBJ2-1, is KAGVTQTPRYLIKTRGQQVTLSCSPISGHRSVSWYQQTPGQGLQFLFEYFSETQRNKGNFPGRFSGRQFSNSRSEMNVSTLELGDSALYLCASRVPESGRPVNEQFFGPGTRLTVL.

This clonotype was counted ten times or more. This sequence joins TRBV13 and TRBJ2-7; 8 bases align to TRBD1. This CDR3 comprises 14 residues. The germline gives CDR1 PRHDT, CDR2 FYEKMQ (reference sequence). V dropped 5 bases and J dropped 3; count of bases not matched to a gene: 6. CDR3 nucleotides: TGTGCCAGCAGCAGCAGGGACAGGCACTACGAGCAGTACTTC. Encoded protein: CASSSRDRHYEQYF.

The V and J genes are TRBV7-9 and TRBJ2-1; the match to TRBD2 covers 12 bases. The V and J ends lost 0 bases and 9 bases, in that order; junction bases with no gene match: 9. The V gene's germline CDR1 is SEHNR and CDR2 FQNEAQ (reference sequence). The CDR3 extends over 17 amino acids. CDR3 sequence reads: CASSLARASGGAGEQFF. CDR3 bases: TGTGCCAGCAGCTTAGCGCGGGCTAGCGGGGGGGCCGGTGAGCAGTTCTTC. The full variable domain, in which reference TRBV7-9 and TRBJ2-1 provide the parts outside the CDR3, is DTGVSQNPRHKITKRGQNVTFRCDPISEHNRLYWYRQTLGQGPEFLTYFQNEAQLEKSRLLSDRFSAERPKGSFSTLEIQRTEQGDSAMYLCASSLARASGGAGEQFFGPGTRLTVL.

This clonotype was picked up a small number of times. The chain employs TRBV9 and TRBJ2-3, with TRBD2 as a possible D gene (5 bases). Between the trimmed V and J ends, which lost 4 bases and 2 bases, there was a span of 11 bases. Germline CDR1 SGDLS, CDR2 YYNGEE. CDR3 length: 14 amino acids. The chain's CDR3 is CASSKRGYTDTQYF. CDR3 DNA sequence: TGTGCCAGCAGCAAACGGGGATACACAGATACGCAGTATTTT.

This clonotype has a handful of counts. The chain uses TRBV6-1 and TRBJ1-1; no reliable D call. CDR3 size: 13 residues. The V gene's germline CDR1 is MNHNS and CDR2 SASEGT. Trimming removed 7 bases at V and 7 bases at J, with 16 bases between. The CDR3 protein is CASTPRRQNEAFF. CDR3 DNA: TGTGCCAGCACCCCTCGTAGGCAAAATGAAGCTTTCTTT.

Ten or more counts support this clonotype. This chain connects TRBV2 to TRBJ2-2, with TRBD2 matching 7 bases. Germline trimming cut 4 bases from V and 1 base from J; bases unmatched to any gene: 3. Germline CDR1 is SNHLY and CDR2 is FYNNEI. The CDR3 is made up of 15 amino acids. This CDR3 reads CASSGLARNTGELFF. The CDR3 coding sequence is TGTGCCAGCAGTGGACTAGCACGGAACACCGGGGAGCTGTTTTTT.

This clonotype has a count of ten or more. The rearrangement joins TRBV7-8 to TRBJ2-1, with D possibly being TRBD2 (5 bases). Trimming cost V 2 bases and J 0 bases, with 11 bases left between them. Per germline, CDR1 SGHVS and CDR2 FQNEAQ. The CDR3 sequence is 16 residues long. CDR3 amino acids: CASSLTQRSSYNEQFF. The DNA for the CDR3 is TGTGCCAGCAGCTTAACTCAGCGGAGCTCCTACAATGAGCAGTTCTTC.

This sequence joins TRBV12-3 or TRBV12-4 and TRBJ1-1, with D tentatively TRBD1 (6 bases). V dropped 6 bases and J dropped 4 bases, with 18 bases sitting between them. This CDR3 is 15 amino acids long. CDR3 loop: CASRAFSGDGTEAFF. The CDR3 DNA reads TGTGCCAGCAGGGCTTTCTCAGGGGATGGCACTGAAGCTTTCTTT.

This clonotype has a count of ten or more. The rearrangement uses TRBV6-1 and TRBJ1-5; D is perhaps TRBD1 (5 bases). The V gene's germline CDR1 is MNHNS and CDR2 SASEGT. The CDR3 length is 15 residues. V was trimmed by 6 bases and J by 0 bases, leaving 12 bases between them. The CDR3 loop reads CASRPGLHSNQPQHF. DNA of the CDR3: TGTGCCAGCAGGCCGGGACTTCATAGCAATCAGCCCCAGCATTTT.

This clonotype was detected many times. This chain connects TRBV20-1 to TRBJ2-1; 11 bases match TRBD2. Germline V CDR1 and CDR2: DFQATT, SNEGSKA (reference sequence). The V gene end was trimmed by 3 bases and the J gene end by 3 bases; junction bases not matched to a gene: 10. The CDR3 is 17 residues long. The CDR3 coding sequence is TGCAGTGCTAGGCCCTTTCTAGCGGGGGGCCTCTACAATGAGCAGTTCTTC. Its protein is CSARPFLAGGLYNEQFF.

This clonotype was found many times. V usage is TRBV11-2 and J usage is TRBJ2-5; 10 positions match TRBD1. The CDR3 is 14 amino acids. V was pared by 4 bases and J by 5 bases, with 4 bases of the junction left unmatched. Germline lookup yields CDR1 SGHAT and CDR2 FQNNGV. The CDR3 coding sequence is TGTGCCAGCAGCTACGACAGGGGGCAGGAGACCCAGTACTTC. It specifies CASSYDRGQETQYF.

This clonotype has at least ten counts. V is TRBV7-9 and J is TRBJ1-2; a weak D match, TRBD1 (6 bases). The CDR3 totals 12 residues. Deletions cut 5 bases from V and 6 bases from J, with 10 bases between. CDR1 is SEHNR and CDR2 is FQNEAQ in the germline V gene (reference sequence). In nucleotides, the CDR3 is TGTGCCAGCAGCCCCGGGACAAATGGCTACACCTTC. Protein sequence: CASSPGTNGYTF.

This clonotype has just a few counts. The chain combines TRBV4-1 with TRBJ2-1; tentative D call: TRBD2 (6 bases). V dropped 1 base and J dropped 10 bases, with 17 bases sitting between them. This CDR3 has 15 amino acids. CDR1 is MGHRA and CDR2 is YSYEKL in the germline V gene. Written as DNA, the CDR3 is TGCGCCAGCAGCCAAGTGAAAGCGGAGGGTCACGAGCAGTTCTTC. This gives the protein CASSQVKAEGHEQFF.

This clonotype was seen a single time. V is TRBV20-1 and J is TRBJ2-7; 13 bases align to TRBD2. The CDR3 runs 21 residues. V lost 5 bases and J lost 5; bases outside the gene matches: 27. Looked up from germline, CDR1 is DFQATT and CDR2 is SNEGSKA (reference sequence). The DNA of the CDR3 is TGCAGTGCTTCAACAGGGGGTATAGGACTAGCGGGAGTTAGAGGCCTGGACGAGCAGTACTTC. Encoded protein: CSASTGGIGLAGVRGLDEQYF.

This rearrangement joins TRBV15 to TRBJ2-1, with 8 positions matching TRBD1. The V segment lost 6 bases and the J segment 3 bases; nucleotides outside the gene matches: 1. This CDR3 comprises 13 residues. CDR1 is LNHNV and CDR2 is YYDKDF in the germline V gene (reference sequence). Here the CDR3 DNA reads TGTGCCACCAGTACAGGGGGCTACAATGAGCAGTTCTTC. Translated: CATSTGGYNEQFF.

This clonotype came up many times. The chain is built from TRBV24-1 and TRBJ2-3; TRBD2 matches 10 bases. CDR3 length: 16 amino acids. J gave up 3 bases and V 4 bases, and 6 bases lay outside the gene matches. CDR1 is KGHDR and CDR2 is SFDVKD in the germline V gene. CDR3: CATSDRTSGETDTQYF. The CDR3 DNA is TGTGCCACCAGTGACCGCACTAGCGGGGAGACAGATACGCAGTATTTT.

At least ten counts were recorded for this clonotype. The genes are TRBV11-2 and TRBJ2-7; 7 bases align to TRBD1. The CDR3 has 14 residues. V was pared by 2 bases and J by 6 bases, with 7 bases of the junction left unmatched. From germline, CDR1 is SGHAT and CDR2 FQNNGV. The CDR3 DNA is TGTGCCAGCAGCTTACTCAGGGGGAAGCCCGAGCAGTACTTC. Protein: CASSLLRGKPEQYF. The whole variable domain, remainder taken from reference TRBV11-2 and TRBJ2-7, is EAGVAQSPRYKIIEKRQSVAFWCNPISGHATLYWYQQILGQGPKLLIQFQNNGVVDDSQLPKDRFSAERLKGVDSTLKIQPAKLEDSAVYLCASSLLRGKPEQYFGPGTRLTVT.

This clonotype was detected a few times. V usage is TRBV27 and J usage is TRBJ2-3; TRBD2 agrees at 10 bases. CDR3 length equals 14 residues. The V gene's germline CDR1 is MNHEY and CDR2 SMNVEV (reference sequence). With 8 bases clipped from V and 6 bases from J, the junction kept 8 bases outside the gene matches. The CDR3 is CASGPGLASDTQYF. The CDR3 nucleotides read TGTGCCAGCGGACCGGGACTAGCGTCTGATACGCAGTATTTT.

This clonotype was picked up many times. The gene calls are TRBV12-3 or TRBV12-4 and TRBJ2-7, with TRBD2 identical over 11 bases. The V gene end was trimmed by 3 bases and the J gene end by 3 bases; junction bases not matched to a gene: 13. CDR3 length equals 18 residues. As DNA, the CDR3 is TGTGCCAGCAGTTTGGAAACCTTTAGCGGGGGGGGTCTCTACGAGCAGTACTTC. Protein: CASSLETFSGGGLYEQYF.

This chain joins TRBV15 and TRBJ1-1; unclear D gene. V lost 8 bases and J 5 bases, leaving 15 bases between the germline ends. This CDR3 region has 13 residues. Per the germline V gene, CDR1 is LNHNV and CDR2 is YYDKDF (reference sequence). The CDR3 is CATAREMRTEAFF. CDR3 nucleotides: TGTGCCACCGCTAGAGAAATGAGGACTGAAGCTTTCTTT.

This chain links TRBV28 with TRBJ2-7; D possibly corresponds to TRBD2 (6 bases). The V end lost 5 bases, the J end lost 2 bases, and 13 bases lay between the germline ends. Germline V gene data show CDR1 as MDHEN and CDR2 as SYDVKM. This CDR3 has 14 residues. The CDR3 sequence is CASSRPRETYEQYF. The CDR3 DNA reads as TGTGCCAGCAGTCGCCCGCGGGAAACCTACGAGCAGTACTTC.

This clonotype came up a few times. The V gene is TRBV13, the J gene TRBJ2-7, with D perhaps matching TRBD2 (6 bases). V gave up 1 base and J gave up 5 bases, with 12 bases separating them. The length of the CDR3 is 14 residues. Germline V gene sequence: CDR1 PRHDT, CDR2 FYEKMQ (reference sequence). This chain's CDR3 is CASSLERRANEQYF. The CDR3 nucleotides are TGTGCCAGCAGCTTAGAAAGGAGGGCCAACGAGCAGTACTTC.